Listed below are T cell receptor beta chains from one sample, sequenced in a study of T cells in Graves' hyperthyroidism and ophthalmopathy. TCRdb reprocessed the multiplex PCR reads with MiXCR, giving one entry per CDR3 protein. This sample carries 530,000 or so distinct CDR3 sequences, 17% of them seen once, and the ten largest clones take roughly 15%. Sequenced input: blood. Receptor source: a woman between 18 and 30 years old with Graves' ophthalmopathy. The CDR3 runs from the conserved cysteine through the conserved F or W. A D gene is named only where the DNA matches it firmly. Clone size, where shown, is once, few, many, or a class for clones that have expanded.

j_gene,abundance,v_gene,d_gene,CDR3aa,CDR3nt
TRBJ2-1,few,TRBV30,NA,CAWSAQVSYNEQFF,TGTGCCTGGAGTGCCCAAGTCTCCTACAATGAGCAGTTCTTC
TRBJ2-3,many,TRBV5-1,TRBD1,CASSLGQGQTSTDTQYF,TGCGCCAGCAGCTTGGGACAGGGTCAAACTAGCACAGATACGCAGTATTTT
TRBJ2-1,NA,TRBV4-3,TRBD2,CASSQGRLAGGPYEQFF,TGCGCCAGCAGCCAAGGGCGACTAGCGGGAGGGCCCTATGAGCAGTTCTTC
TRBJ2-2,many,TRBV12-3/TRBV12-4,TRBD1,CASSPGQGRVTGELFF,TGTGCCAGCAGTCCCGGACAGGGAAGGGTCACCGGGGAGCTGTTTTTT
TRBJ2-3,once,TRBV3-1,NA,CASKSGARTDTQYF,TGTGCCAGCAAGAGCGGAGCGCGCACAGATACGCAGTATTTT
TRBJ2-6,few,TRBV4-1,TRBD2,CASSPSGAGGPGGANVLTF,TGCGCCAGCAGTCCCTCGGGCGCGGGAGGGCCTGGTGGGGCCAACGTCCTGACTTTC
TRBJ1-1,many,TRBV7-2,NA,CASSLGGWNTEAFF,TGTGCCAGCAGCTTAGGAGGGTGGAACACTGAAGCTTTCTTT
TRBJ1-1,many,TRBV2,NA,CASSVEGLTEAFF,TGTGCCAGCAGTGTTGAGGGGCTCACTGAAGCTTTCTTT
TRBJ2-7,many,TRBV30,TRBD1,CAWRSTGLDEQYF,TGTGCCTGGAGGTCGACAGGGCTGGACGAGCAGTACTTC
TRBJ1-4,few,TRBV20-1,NA,CSAREATASTNEKLFF,TGCAGTGCTAGAGAGGCAACGGCTTCAACTAATGAAAAACTGTTTTTT
TRBJ1-1,few,TRBV6-1,NA,CASSAGQFGDYTEAFF,TGTGCCAGCAGTGCAGGACAGTTCGGGGATTACACTGAAGCTTTCTTT
TRBJ2-5,NA,TRBV6-5,TRBD2,CASSLAGASQETQYF,TGTGCCAGCAGCTTAGCGGGGGCCTCCCAAGAGACCCAGTACTTC
TRBJ1-1,NA,TRBV5-1,NA,CASSSLDGTEAFF,TGCGCCAGCAGCTCCCTTGACGGAACTGAAGCTTTCTTT
TRBJ2-7,NA,TRBV12-3/TRBV12-4,NA,CASSPSGGASYEQYF,TGTGCCAGCAGCCCCTCTGGGGGGGCCTCTTACGAGCAGTACTTC